Sequencing of this T cell receptor beta chain was carried out in a study of cytomegalovirus exposure and HLA in healthy donors (dated by TCRdb to 2017 to 2019). With respect to the entire study: The roughly 670 repertoires of the first cohort and the 95 to 150 validation repertoires were produced on the same platform, according to a later analysis. A separate validation cohort of over a hundred different subjects was used in addition to the roughly 640-subject first cohort. The study aimed to test whether signatures of past pathogen exposure could be identified by cataloging public T cell receptors. The study combined high-throughput TCR immunosequencing, statistical association of individual TCRs with disease status, and machine learning to predict cytomegalovirus infection status. Findings and caveats that apply to the study as a whole: A few of the identified cytomegalovirus-associated TCR beta chains were confirmed in vitro to be specific for cytomegalovirus antigens. All 120 or so repertoires were used to score co-occurrence in the validation cohort in a later analysis, because that analysis had no HLA typing for the cohort. Most TCR sequences were observed very rarely across donors, whereas some public TCRs were present in many individuals. In the study, around 160 TCR beta chains were listed as associated with cytomegalovirus. The classifier was reported to diagnose cytomegalovirus status with high specificity and sensitivity in both the original cohort and the validation cohort. A later analysis found that TCRs clustered in the first cohort also tended to co-occur in the roughly 120 validation repertoires, with 94% of cluster scores above 0. It was suggested by the authors that the approach could potentially be generalized to other disease states and immunological phenotypes.

Libraries were prepared through the immunoSEQ multiplex PCR assay. The published analysis was carried out like this. A statistical classification framework was built for diagnosing cytomegalovirus status from the catalog of TCR beta chain sequences. Sourced from immuneACCESS, this table was stored by TCRdb with only in-frame sequences that have V and J called. A share of the clones is absent; for the studies checked, an unresolved V gene accounts for under half, and the remainder has no known explanation. Clone size and V and J calls were adopted from that table, with D and trimming inferred from the DNA. Within this sample are 150,000 to 180,000 clones, with around 83% of them counted one time only. The top ten clones comprise approximately 2% of the sample. With respect to this clone: Its antigen is not yet known. No base quality information exists; no much larger clone differs at one position.

The donors were included in the validation cohort of over a hundred subjects, a group kept apart from the roughly 670-subject first cohort. The material sequenced was PBMCs. The clonotype was recovered from a human donor in good health.

The CDR3: CAISESTGNHEQYF. The nucleotide sequence is given as TGTGCCATCAGTGAGTCAACAGGGAACCACGAGCAGTACTTC. Recombination linked TRBV10-3 to TRBJ2-7; the D region possibly corresponds to TRBD1 (6 bases align). For CDR1 and CDR2, the germline V gene lists ENHRY and SYGVKD. Inclusive of the bounding cysteine and phenylalanine, the CDR3 is 14 residues long. Only the CDR3 region is kept as DNA, spanning 42 bases read in frame from base 1. V lost 0 bases and J lost 5 bases; the stretch between them is 11 bases long.